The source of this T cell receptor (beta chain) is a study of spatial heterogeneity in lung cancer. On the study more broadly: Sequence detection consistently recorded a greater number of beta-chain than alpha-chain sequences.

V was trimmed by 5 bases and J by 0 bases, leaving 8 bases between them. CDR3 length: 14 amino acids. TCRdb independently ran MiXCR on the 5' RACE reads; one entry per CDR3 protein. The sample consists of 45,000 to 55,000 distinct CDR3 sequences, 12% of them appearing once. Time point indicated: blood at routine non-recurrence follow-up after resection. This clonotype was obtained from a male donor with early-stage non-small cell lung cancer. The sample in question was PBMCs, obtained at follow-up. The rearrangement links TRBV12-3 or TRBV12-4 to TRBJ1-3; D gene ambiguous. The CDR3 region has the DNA TGTGCCAGCAGTGCGCGAATCTCTGGAAACACCATATATTTT. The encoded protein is CASSARISGNTIYF.